The rows below give T cell receptor beta chains drawn from one sample of a study of identical twins. TCRdb called the 5' RACE reads again in MiXCR, with one record for every CDR3 protein. The sample lists hundreds of thousands of distinct CDR3 sequences, 15% to 20% occurring once. A further study also used this sample, focusing on T cells expressing NK-cell markers.

The sample comprised PBMCs. These receptors were taken from a woman under 30 in good health. Each CDR3 is given with its conserved first and last residue. D genes are given only for firm matches. Some rows mark clone size as missing; the rest say once, few, many or name a class of expanded clone.

abundance	j_gene	d_gene	v_gene	CDR3aa	CDR3nt
few	TRBJ2-5	TRBD2	TRBV11-2	CASSLGIGGLGKETQYF	TGTGCCAGCAGCTTAGGTATAGGGGGACTAGGAAAAGAGACCCAGTACTTC
NA	TRBJ2-3	NA	TRBV20-1	CSARVPTGGSTDTQYF	TGCAGTGCTAGAGTACCCACGGGCGGATCCACAGATACGCAGTATTTT
NA	TRBJ2-1	NA	TRBV4-3	CASSQGTSSGFLNEQFF	TGCGCCAGCAGCCAAGGAACTAGCTCTGGCTTTTTGAATGAGCAGTTCTTC
NA	TRBJ2-5	NA	TRBV7-9	CASSLAGGGEQETQYF	TGTGCCAGCAGCTTAGCAGGCGGCGGGGAACAAGAGACCCAGTACTTC
few	TRBJ2-7	NA	TRBV19	CASSLDITYEQYF	TGTGCCAGTAGTTTGGACATCACCTACGAGCAGTACTTC
few	TRBJ2-7	TRBD1	TRBV5-1	CASSLPGGQDGVQYF	TGCGCCAGCAGCTTGCCCGGAGGACAGGATGGTGTGCAGTACTTC
few	TRBJ2-3	NA	TRBV12-5	CASGWGNTQYF	TGTGCTAGTGGTTGGGGGAATACGCAGTATTTT
NA	TRBJ2-1	NA	TRBV6-2/TRBV6-3	CASRRETIRTAEQFF	TGTGCCAGCAGGCGTGAGACAATCAGGACCGCTGAGCAGTTCTTC
once	TRBJ2-3	TRBD2	TRBV20-1	CSASKREADTQYF	TGCAGTGCTAGTAAGCGGGAGGCAGATACGCAGTATTTT
NA	TRBJ2-7	TRBD2	TRBV12-3/TRBV12-4	CASTLAGGPGEQYF	TGTGCCAGCACCTTAGCGGGGGGGCCGGGCGAGCAGTACTTC